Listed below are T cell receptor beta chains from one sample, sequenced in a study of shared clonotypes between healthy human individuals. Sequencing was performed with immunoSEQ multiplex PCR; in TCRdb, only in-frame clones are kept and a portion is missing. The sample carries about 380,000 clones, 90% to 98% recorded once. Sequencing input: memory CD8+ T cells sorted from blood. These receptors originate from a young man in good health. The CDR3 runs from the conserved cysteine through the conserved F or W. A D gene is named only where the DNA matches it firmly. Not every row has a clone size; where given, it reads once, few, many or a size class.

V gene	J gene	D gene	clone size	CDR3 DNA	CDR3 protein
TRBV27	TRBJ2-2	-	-	TGTGCCAGCAGTCCTATGCAAACATTGAACACCGGGGAGCTGTTTTTT	CASSPMQTLNTGELFF
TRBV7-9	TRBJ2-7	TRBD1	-	TGTGCCAGCAGCCCCCCAGGGGGCTGGTACGAGCAGTACTTC	CASSPPGGWYEQYF
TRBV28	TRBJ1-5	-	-	TGTGCCAGCCGTGGGGGGGATTATAGCAATCAGCCCCAGCATTTT	CASRGGDYSNQPQHF
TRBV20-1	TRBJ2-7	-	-	TGCAGTGCTACACAGGGCGGCGAGCAGTACTTC	CSATQGGEQYF
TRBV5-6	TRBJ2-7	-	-	TGTGCCAGCAGCCAGAGGGACTACGAGCAGTACTTC	CASSQRDYEQYF
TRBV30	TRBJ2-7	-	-	TGTGCCTGGAGTTTGGCGTACGAGCAGTACTTC	CAWSLAYEQYF
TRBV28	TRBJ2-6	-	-	TGTGCCAGCAGTTCGGAGGGTCGTTACTCTGGGGCCAACGTCCTGACTTTC	CASSSEGRYSGANVLTF
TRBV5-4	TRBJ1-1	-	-	TGTGCCAGCAGCTCCCAGGGCACTGAAGCTTTCTTT	CASSSQGTEAFF
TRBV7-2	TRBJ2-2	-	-	TGTGCCAGCAGCTTGACTGCGGGGGAGCTGTTTTTT	CASSLTAGELFF
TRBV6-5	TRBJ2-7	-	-	TGTGCCAGCACCTCATATGAGGGTCGTGGCGAGCAGTACTTC	CASTSYEGRGEQYF
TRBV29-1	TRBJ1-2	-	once	TGCAGCGTTAATTTAGGCGGCTATGGCTACACCTTC	CSVNLGGYGYTF